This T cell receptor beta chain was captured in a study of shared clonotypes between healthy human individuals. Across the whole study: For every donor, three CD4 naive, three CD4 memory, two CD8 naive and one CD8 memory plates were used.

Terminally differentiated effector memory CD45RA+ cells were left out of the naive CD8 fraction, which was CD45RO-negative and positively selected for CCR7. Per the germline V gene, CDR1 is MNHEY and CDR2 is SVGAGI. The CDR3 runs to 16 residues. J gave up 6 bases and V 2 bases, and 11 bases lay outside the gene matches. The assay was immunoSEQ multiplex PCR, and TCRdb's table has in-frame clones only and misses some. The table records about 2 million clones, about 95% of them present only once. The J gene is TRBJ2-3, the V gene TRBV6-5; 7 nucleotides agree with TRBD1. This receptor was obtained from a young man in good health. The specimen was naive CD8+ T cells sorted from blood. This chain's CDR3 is CASSYDGPGGRDTQYF. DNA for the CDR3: TGTGCCAGCAGTTACGATGGCCCAGGGGGACGGGATACGCAGTATTTT.